The 21 T cell receptor beta chains given below trace back to one sample, sequenced in a study of metastatic and nonmetastatic thyroid tumors. Using MiXCR, TCRdb re-called clones from the PCR reads. The sample records about 16,000 clones, about 31% being singletons. Each patient came to thyroid surgery without any prior treatment (of any kind). Sequencing was done on a sample of tumor tissue. These receptors came from a male donor with papillary thyroid cancer or a benign thyroid nodule (not recorded which). Some clones in this sample may be carry-over from other donors' samples.

This clone was counted ten times or more. The rearrangement uses TRBV29-1 and TRBJ2-2, with D perhaps assigned TRBD1 or TRBD2 (5 bases each). Germline-derived CDR1 and CDR2 are SQVTM and ANQGSEA. Trimming stripped 6 bases from V and 4 bases from J, with 9 bases between. CDR3 length: 12 amino acids. CDR3 coding DNA: TGCAGCGTGTCGAGGGGCACCGGGGAGCTGTTTTTT. Amino acids: CSVSRGTGELFF.

This clone was found a few times. The rearrangement links TRBV30 to TRBJ2-3, with D possibly matching TRBD2 (5 bases). Germline V lookup: CDR1 GTSNPN, CDR2 SVGIG (reference sequence). The CDR3 contains 13 residues. Trimming left V 1 base short and J 6 bases short, with 11 bases between. The CDR3 here is CAWSEATGDTQYF. In DNA, the CDR3 is TGTGCCTGGAGTGAAGCAACGGGGGATACGCAGTATTTT.

In this sample, this clone turned up a few times. V usage is TRBV6-2 or TRBV6-3 and J usage is TRBJ2-3; 15 bases are shared with TRBD2. V was pared by 5 bases and J by 5 bases, with 5 bases of the junction left unmatched. This CDR3 spans 16 amino acids. Germline CDR1 reads MNHEY; CDR2 reads SVGEGT. This CDR3 is CASSAPGLAGGDTQYF. In nucleotides, the CDR3 is TGTGCCAGCAGTGCACCGGGACTAGCGGGGGGAGATACGCAGTATTTT.

The rearrangement links TRBV19 to TRBJ2-1; TRBD2 might be the D (6 bases). CDR1 and CDR2 (germline): LNHDA, SQIVND (reference sequence). Trimming removed 3 bases at V and 8 bases at J, with 17 bases between. This CDR3 has 15 residues. CDR3: CASSIPGLRIDEQFF. The CDR3 DNA sequence: TGTGCCAGTAGTATTCCGGGACTTCGGATAGATGAGCAGTTCTTC.

Sample share makes this clone medium-sized (0.01 to 0.1%). This chain joins TRBV5-5 and TRBJ2-6; perhaps TRBD1 as D (5 bases). In germline, CDR1 is SGHKS, CDR2 YYEKEE (reference sequence). The V gene lost 4 bases and the J gene lost 0 bases, with 8 bases spanning the gap. This CDR3 comprises 15 residues. The CDR3 nucleotides are TGTGCCAGCAGCCCAGGACACTCTGGGGCCAACGTCCTGACTTTC. Translating it yields CASSPGHSGANVLTF.

This clone was found a few times. As DNA, the CDR3 is TGTGCCAGCAGTGAATGGGACCACCTACCGGACACTGAAGCTTTCTTT. Its protein product is CASSEWDHLPDTEAFF. This rearrangement joins TRBV25-1 to TRBJ1-1; D might be TRBD1 (5 bases). The CDR3 has 16 amino acids. Germline V CDR1 and CDR2: MGHDK, SYGVNS. The V end was cut by 1 base, the J end by 3 bases, with 15 bases between.

This clone is termed medium-sized. V gene TRBV28 combines with J gene TRBJ2-1; D gene unclear. CDR3 length: 16 amino acids. Germline CDR1 and CDR2: MDHEN and SYDVKM. Between the trimmed V and J ends, which lost 8 bases and 0 bases, there was a span of 17 bases. CDR3 DNA: TGTGCCAGCCCTCCCGGGTCAGGTGTCTCCTACAATGAGCAGTTCTTC. This translates into CASPPGSGVSYNEQFF.

Relative to its sample, this clone is medium-sized. V and J are TRBV3-1 and TRBJ2-2; D gene uncertain. The CDR3 has 18 amino acids. Trimming shortened V by 4 bases and J by 2 bases, and 20 bases separated the two germline ends. Germline V CDR1 and CDR2: LGHDT, YNNKEL (reference sequence). The CDR3 DNA follows: TGTGCCAGCAGCCCCCCACGCGGACGGGTGAGAAACACCGGGGAGCTGTTTTTT. Translation: CASSPPRGRVRNTGELFF.

Of note for this clone: This CDR3 fails to terminate in the conserved phenylalanine or tryptophan, so it likely reflects a read error. The V call is TRBV18, the J call TRBJ1-2; no definite D call. Per the germline V gene, CDR1 is KGHSH and CDR2 is LQKENI. The germline V and J ends were trimmed by 3 bases and 8 bases, with 13 bases remaining between them. The CDR3 consists of 13 residues. The CDR3 loop reads CASSPEKGNGYTI. The DNA of the CDR3 is TGTGCCAGCTCACCCGAGAAGGGAAACGGCTACACCATC.

This chain uses TRBV7-9 with TRBJ1-6; no clear D gene. Germline CDR1 is SEHNR and CDR2 is FQNEAQ (reference sequence). Trimming took 4 bases from V and 11 from J, leaving 6 bases between them. The CDR3 is made up of 11 amino acids. As DNA, the CDR3 is TGTGCCAGCAGCTCCTTGGCACCCCTCCACTTT. It encodes CASSSLAPLHF.

The rearrangement uses TRBV10-3 and TRBJ2-7, with TRBD2 matching over 8 bases. With V trimmed by 0 bases and J by 2 bases, 9 bases remained unmatched. The germline gives CDR1 ENHRY, CDR2 SYGVKD. There are 17 residues in the CDR3. Here the CDR3 DNA reads TGTGCCATCAGTGAGTCTAGCGGGATCCTCGGGGCCTACGAGCAGTACTTC. Translated: CAISESSGILGAYEQYF.

This clone was counted many times. CDR3 nucleotide sequence: TGTGCCAGCAGCCACGAAAGAGGCGTGGGGAGTGTAGCCAAAAACATTCAGTACTTC. Translation: CASSHERGVGSVAKNIQYF. The chain employs TRBV14 and TRBJ2-4, with D tentatively TRBD2 (5 bases). The CDR3 loop spans 19 amino acids. Trimming stripped 3 bases from V and 0 bases from J, with 21 bases between. Germline values: CDR1 SGHDN, CDR2 FVKESK.

This clone was recorded a few times. The chain links TRBV4-1 to TRBJ1-2, with D possibly TRBD1 on 6 matching bases. CDR1 and CDR2 (germline): MGHRA, YSYEKL. The V end was cut by 1 base, the J end by 3 bases, with 12 bases between. There are 15 residues in the CDR3. CDR3 amino acids: CASSQARGDDYGYTF. For the CDR3, the DNA is TGCGCCAGCAGCCAAGCCAGGGGAGATGACTATGGCTACACCTTC.

On this clone itself: A much larger clone lies a single base off, so this may be a read error. Other nucleotide sequences in the sample specify the same CDR3. In nucleotides, the CDR3 is TGTGCCAGCAGTCGGGGGCGCAATCAGCCCCAACATTTT. This codes for CASSRGRNQPQHF. The chain has TRBV7-2 and TRBJ1-5, with a tentative D call TRBD1 (6 bases). CDR1 SGHTA and CDR2 FQGNSA come from the germline V gene. There are 13 residues in the CDR3.

This clone was seen many times. The V call is TRBV9, the J call TRBJ1-2; D remains ambiguous. This CDR3 is 14 amino acids long. Germline CDR1 and CDR2: SGDLS and YYNGEE. V was cut by 3 bases and J by 1 base, with 10 bases left in between. CDR3 region: CASSGSQINYGYTF. The CDR3 DNA reads TGTGCCAGCAGCGGGTCACAGATTAACTATGGCTACACCTTC. Based on the CDR3 plus reference TRBV9 and TRBJ1-2, the full variable domain is DSGVTQTPKHLITATGQRVTLRCSPRSGDLSVYWYQQSLDQGLQFLIQYYNGEERAKGNILERFSAQQFPDLHSELNLSSLELGDSALYFCASSGSQINYGYTFGSGTRLTVV.

The CDR3 coding sequence is TGTGCCAGCAGTCTCCAGGGTTATAATCAGCCCCAGCATTTT. It yields the protein CASSLQGYNQPQHF. The chain employs TRBV27 and TRBJ1-5, with a weak D call TRBD1 (5 bases). There are 14 residues in the CDR3. The V and J ends lost 5 bases and 4 bases respectively, with 12 bases between them. The V gene's germline CDR1 is MNHEY and CDR2 SMNVEV (reference sequence).

By share, this clone counts as medium-sized. This rearrangement joins TRBV3-1 to TRBJ2-1; the D is unclear. Trimming took 4 bases from V and 10 from J, leaving 11 bases between them. This CDR3 is 12 amino acids long. Germline V gives CDR1 LGHDT, CDR2 YNNKEL (reference sequence). The CDR3 spells CASSRTVSEQFF. The CDR3 bases are TGTGCCAGCAGCCGGACGGTATCCGAGCAGTTCTTC.

Comments on this clone: Mismatch with germline at one junction end may stem from a read error. J is TRBJ2-1 and V is TRBV5-6; 8 bases fit TRBD1. The germline CDR1 and CDR2 sequences are SGHDT and YYEEEE. The CDR3 length is 13 residues. The CDR3 coding sequence is TGTGGCAGCCGGGACAGGAGCTACAATGGGCAGTTCTTC. Translating gives CGSRDRSYNGQFF. Full variable domain (outside the CDR3, taken from reference TRBV5-6 and TRBJ2-1): DAGVTQSPTHLIKTRGQQVTLRCSPKSGHDTVSWYQQALGQGPQFIFQYYEEEERQRGNFPDRFSGHQFPNYSSELNVNALLLGDSALYLCGSRDRSYNGQFFGPGTRLTVL.

This clone was recorded only once. The genes are TRBV19 and TRBJ2-7, with 8 bases lining up with TRBD1. CDR1 and CDR2 from the germline V gene are LNHDA and SQIVND (reference sequence). The CDR3 totals 18 residues. V lost 1 base, J lost 0 bases, and 11 bases stayed unmatched. CDR3 nucleotides: TGTGCCAGTAGTATAGGGTCAGGGGGCGGCGGACCCTCCTACGAGCAGTACTTC. This sequence encodes CASSIGSGGGGPSYEQYF.

The rearrangement joins TRBV7-9 to TRBJ1-6, with D tentatively TRBD1 (6 bases). Per the germline V gene, CDR1 is SEHNR and CDR2 is FQNEAQ (reference sequence). With 5 bases removed from V and 8 bases from J, the gap between germline ends came to 16 bases. The CDR3 is made up of 15 amino acids. The DNA for the CDR3 is TGTGCCAGCAGCCCTAGGGGGGGAGGTGATTCACCCCTCCACTTT. Translated: CASSPRGGGDSPLHF.

The gene calls are TRBV11-2 and TRBJ1-2, with 7 positions matching TRBD1. The V segment lost 5 bases and the J segment 7 bases; nucleotides outside the gene matches: 16. This CDR3 has 16 residues. The germline V gene has CDR1 SGHAT and CDR2 FQNNGV. CDR3: CASSHYLEGGVSGYTF. In nucleotides, the CDR3 is TGTGCCAGCAGCCACTACTTGGAAGGGGGCGTAAGTGGCTACACCTTC.